One sample yielded the 9 T cell receptor beta chains listed below, sequenced in a study of blood T cell repertoires in COVID-19. TCRdb's copy holds only in-frame clones and misses some; the assay was immunoSEQ multiplex PCR. There are around 120,000 clones in the sample; roughly nine tenths occur only once, and approximately 7.9% lies in the top ten. Material for sequencing was peripheral blood. The receptors come from a man between 70 and 80 years old who had recovered from COVID-19.

A single count supports this clone. This chain uses TRBV18 with TRBJ2-7; no firm D call. V lost 2 bases to trimming and J lost 2 bases, with 10 bases between them. CDR3 length: 14 amino acids. CDR1 is KGHSH and CDR2 is LQKENI in the germline V gene. For the CDR3, the DNA is TGTGCCAGCTCACCAGATAGTCAGGCCTACGAGCAGTACTTC. Translated, it gives CASSPDSQAYEQYF. Using reference TRBV18 and TRBJ2-7 for the parts outside the CDR3, the full variable domain is NAGVMQNPRHLVRRRGQEARLRCSPMKGHSHVYWYRQLPEEGLKFMVYLQKENIIDESGMPKERFSAEFPKEGPSILRIQQVVRGDSAAYFCASSPDSQAYEQYFGPGTRLTVT.

The gene calls are TRBV5-1 and TRBJ2-2; unclear D gene. Between the trimmed V and J ends, which lost 1 base and 4 bases, there was a span of 8 bases. In germline, CDR1 is SGHRS, CDR2 YFSETQ. This CDR3 has 14 amino acids. The CDR3 reads CASSLRVGTGELFF. CDR3 DNA sequence: TGCGCCAGCAGCTTGCGGGTAGGCACCGGGGAGCTGTTTTTT.

The chain employs TRBV5-1 and TRBJ1-5; the match to TRBD1 covers 7 bases. Trimming removed 4 bases from V and 6 bases from J; junction bases left unmatched: 7. The CDR3 totals 14 residues. Germline CDR1 reads SGHRS; CDR2 reads YFSETQ. In nucleotides, the CDR3 is TGCGCCAGCAGCCAGACAGGGACCGGTCAGCCCCAGCATTTT. It codes for CASSQTGTGQPQHF.

This clone was detected many times. The V gene is TRBV27, the J gene TRBJ1-2; TRBD1 aligns across 7 bases. Germline V gene data show CDR1 as MNHEY and CDR2 as SMNVEV (reference sequence). The V and J ends lost 3 bases and 2 bases, in that order; junction bases with no gene match: 6. The length of the CDR3 is 15 residues. CDR3: CASSFRDRINYGYTF. The CDR3 region has the DNA TGTGCCAGCAGTTTCCGGGACAGAATAAACTATGGCTACACCTTC.

This CDR3 is CASTRTGSYNEQFF. The CDR3 DNA reads TGTGCCAGCACCAGGACTGGCTCCTACAATGAGCAGTTCTTC. The chain carries TRBV5-4 and TRBJ2-1; D is perhaps TRBD2 (5 bases). Trimming removed 6 bases at V and 0 bases at J, with 10 bases between. The CDR3 covers 14 residues. Germline CDR1 is SGHNT and CDR2 is YYREEE (reference sequence).

This CDR3 reads CATSRGGGEEETQYF. CDR3 bases: TGTGCCACCAGCAGGGGAGGAGGGGAGGAGGAGACCCAGTACTTC. The chain recombines TRBV15 with TRBJ2-5, with D perhaps matching TRBD2 (6 bases). V dropped 3 bases and J dropped 5 bases, with 16 bases sitting between them. Germline lookup yields CDR1 LNHNV and CDR2 YYDKDF (reference sequence). The CDR3 runs to 15 residues.

This chain links TRBV19 with TRBJ2-7, with a weak D call TRBD2 (6 bases). The CDR3 is 14 residues long. Germline V gene sequence: CDR1 LNHDA, CDR2 SQIVND (reference sequence). V lost 2 bases, J lost 4 bases, and 12 bases lay in between. CDR3: CASSITGDRYEQYF. In DNA form, the CDR3 reads TGTGCCAGTAGTATAACGGGGGACCGATACGAGCAGTACTTC.

The chain combines TRBV28 with TRBJ1-2; D may be TRBD1 (6 bases). Trimming removed 5 bases at V and 8 bases at J, with 24 bases between. Germline V gene sequence: CDR1 MDHEN, CDR2 SYDVKM. The CDR3 is 16 residues long. CDR3 residues: CASSTILRALGQGYTF. The DNA of the CDR3 is TGTGCCAGCAGTACGATTCTTCGGGCCCTGGGACAAGGCTACACCTTC.

This rearrangement joins TRBV9 to TRBJ1-2; possibly TRBD1 for D (5 bases). Germline values: CDR1 SGDLS, CDR2 YYNGEE. The CDR3 consists of 15 residues. Trimming removed 0 bases from V and 8 bases from J, with 17 bases in between. The CDR3 region is CASSVESRTLGGYTF. The CDR3 DNA sequence: TGTGCCAGCAGCGTAGAGAGCAGGACACTCGGAGGCTACACCTTC.